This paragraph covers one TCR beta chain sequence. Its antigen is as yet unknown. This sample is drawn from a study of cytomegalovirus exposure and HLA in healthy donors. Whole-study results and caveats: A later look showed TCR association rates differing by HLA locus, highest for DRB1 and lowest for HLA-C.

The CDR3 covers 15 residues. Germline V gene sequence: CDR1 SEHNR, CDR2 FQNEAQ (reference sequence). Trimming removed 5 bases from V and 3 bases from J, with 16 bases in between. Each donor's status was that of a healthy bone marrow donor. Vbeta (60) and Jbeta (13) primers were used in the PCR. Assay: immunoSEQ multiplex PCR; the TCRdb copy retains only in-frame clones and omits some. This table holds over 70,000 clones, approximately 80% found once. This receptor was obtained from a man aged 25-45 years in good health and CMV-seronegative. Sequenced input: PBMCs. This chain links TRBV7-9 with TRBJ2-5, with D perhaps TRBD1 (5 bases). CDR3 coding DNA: TGTGCCAGCAGCACATCTGACAGACCCAAAGAGACCCAGTACTTC. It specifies CASSTSDRPKETQYF.